The 8 T cell receptor beta chains given below trace back to one sample, sequenced in a study of cytomegalovirus exposure and HLA in healthy donors. The PCR used 60 Vbeta and 13 Jbeta primers. Method: immunoSEQ multiplex PCR; TCRdb's copy keeps in-frame clones and lacks some. The repertoire includes about 130,000 clones, around 74% of them detected once, and almost 6% sits in the top ten. Material: PBMCs. The receptors here all came from a woman between 45 and 60 years old in good health and CMV-seropositive.

The genes are TRBV5-1 and TRBJ2-7; 9 nucleotides align to TRBD1. Germline CDR1 reads SGHRS; CDR2 reads YFSETQ. This CDR3 has 15 amino acids. V dropped 0 bases and J dropped 5; count of bases not matched to a gene: 6. Here the CDR3 reads CASSLGRTGADEQYF. The CDR3 DNA reads as TGCGCCAGCAGCTTGGGAAGGACAGGGGCGGACGAGCAGTACTTC.

The V gene is TRBV5-1, the J gene TRBJ2-5; the D is unclear. The germline V gene encodes CDR1 SGHRS and CDR2 YFSETQ. The CDR3 spans 13 residues. Trimming stripped 4 bases from V and 6 bases from J, with 13 bases between. CDR3 in DNA: TGCGCCAGCAGCCCTCTATCCGAACAGACCCAGTACTTC. Its translation is CASSPLSEQTQYF. Full variable domain (missing parts from reference TRBV5-1 and TRBJ2-5): KAGVTQTPRYLIKTRGQQVTLSCSPISGHRSVSWYQQTPGQGLQFLFEYFSETQRNKGNFPGRFSGRQFSNSRSEMNVSTLELGDSALYLCASSPLSEQTQYFGPGTRLLVL.

This sequence joins TRBV15 and TRBJ1-1; no firm D call. The CDR3 consists of 13 residues. CDR1 is LNHNV, CDR2 YYDKDF, per germline (reference sequence). The V gene lost 1 base and the J gene lost 7 bases, with 10 bases spanning the gap. The CDR3 DNA reads as TGTGCCACCAGCAGAGTGAATCGAGGTGAAGCTTTCTTT. Protein product: CATSRVNRGEAFF.

The V call is TRBV27, the J call TRBJ2-7, with 7 bases identical to TRBD2. After removal of 6 bases from V and 7 bases from J, the junction contained 18 bases not matched to a gene. The CDR3 runs to 16 residues. Germline CDR1 MNHEY, CDR2 SMNVEV (reference sequence). The CDR3 protein is CASSPSGGSHLGEQYF. For the CDR3, the DNA is TGTGCCAGCAGCCCGTCGGGGGGTTCTCATTTGGGAGAGCAGTACTTC.

The chain employs TRBV11-2 and TRBJ2-5; D is unresolved. With 1 base removed from V and 5 bases from J, the gap between germline ends came to 11 bases. The CDR3 length is 14 residues. Germline CDR1 and CDR2: SGHAT and FQNNGV. The CDR3 here is CASSLGSPGETQYF. CDR3 nucleotides: TGTGCCAGCAGCTTAGGGTCCCCCGGGGAGACCCAGTACTTC.

This chain connects TRBV6-6 to TRBJ1-6; a possible D gene is TRBD1 (6 bases). The CDR3 contains 13 residues. Germline V gives CDR1 MNHNY, CDR2 SVGAGI (reference sequence). The V and J ends lost 6 bases and 7 bases respectively, with 10 bases between them. The CDR3 bases are TGTGCCAGCAGCCTGGACAGCAATTCACCCCTCCACTTT. Translation gives CASSLDSNSPLHF.

The chain is built from TRBV7-2 and TRBJ1-5, with D tentatively TRBD1 (6 bases). The length of the CDR3 is 14 residues. CDR1 and CDR2 (germline): SGHTA, FQGNSA. V lost 6 bases and J 3 bases, leaving 12 bases between the germline ends. The CDR3 reads CASSFGQPNQPQHF. Written as DNA, the CDR3 is TGTGCCAGCAGTTTCGGACAGCCCAATCAGCCCCAGCATTTT.

The J gene is TRBJ2-5, the V gene TRBV19; the D gene is possibly TRBD2 (6 bases). Germline lookup yields CDR1 LNHDA and CDR2 SQIVND (reference sequence). Trimming cost V 6 bases and J 4 bases, with 12 bases left between them. This CDR3 has 13 amino acids. CDR3 protein: CASRLGGAETQYF. The CDR3 nucleotides are TGTGCCAGTAGGCTAGGCGGGGCAGAGACCCAGTACTTC.